The clone carrying this T cell receptor beta chain occurred a few times. Amplified TCR beta CDR3 regions were obtained using RNA transcripts as template. First-round RT-PCR relied on HTBI primers, and a second-round multiplex PCR came next. TCRdb recomputed calls from the multiplex PCR reads with MiXCR, one row per CDR3 protein. The sample lists over a million distinct CDR3 sequences; roughly 35% were seen once. Exclusion criteria comprised other autoimmune diseases, uncontrolled infections, pregnancy or lactation in patients. The data originate from a study of Graves' ophthalmopathy and Graves' hyperthyroidism. This CDR3 spans 15 amino acids. V lost 0 bases and J 12 bases, leaving 20 bases between the germline ends. Germline V gene lookup returns CDR1 SGHAT and CDR2 FQNNGV.

The TCR sequence derives from an adult man with Graves' hyperthyroidism. The sample consisted of peripheral blood or thyroid tissue (not recorded which). V and J are TRBV11-2 and TRBJ1-1; the D is unclear. This CDR3 reads CASSLDSALRGGSFF. For the CDR3, the DNA is TGTGCCAGCAGCTTAGATTCGGCGTTACGTGGCGGATCTTTCTTT.